This TCR beta chain was recovered during a study of blood T cell repertoires in COVID-19. Study in general: Whether acute or convalescent, the COVID-19 samples came from the United States, Italy and Spain. Nucleic acid was either cDNA or gDNA, and it came from T cells, B-cell-depleted T cells, or PBMCs.

This clone was recorded once. This CDR3 spans 17 amino acids. Unmatched junction bases numbered 11, after V lost 4 bases and J lost 5 bases. CDR1 and CDR2 (germline): SGHRS, YFSETQ. Per the original methods: Amplified reference gene primers provided the basis for estimating nucleated cell counts. Here immunoSEQ multiplex PCR was the method, and the copy in TCRdb shows in-frame clones only, minus some. From that table come the V and J calls and clone size; the DNA was used to work out D and trimming. Counted here are around 60,000 clones, 77% occurring once; the ten biggest clones make up approximately 30%.

The chain employs TRBV5-1 and TRBJ2-7; the match to TRBD2 covers 14 bases. The source of this sequence is a human donor in a cohort sampled during active COVID-19. Sequencing used peripheral blood. The CDR3 region is CASSIMTSGRAEDEQYF. CDR3 DNA: TGCGCCAGCAGCATCATGACTAGCGGGAGGGCCGAAGACGAGCAGTACTTC.